This T cell receptor (beta chain) was found in a study of beta chain features in type 1 diabetes. The whole isolated RNA underwent reverse transcription, so sequencing captured expressed TCRB transcripts. Assay used: immunoSEQ multiplex PCR; TCRdb lists only in-frame clones, some missing. The table lists over 100,000 clones, 30% to 50% of them singletons. Sequenced material: stem cell memory CD4+ T cells from blood. This receptor was identified in a woman aged 18-35 years in good health.

CDR3 loop: CASSLGLAGGPRGGETQYF. Here the CDR3 DNA reads TGCGCCAGCAGCCTGGGACTAGCGGGAGGGCCAAGAGGCGGAGAGACCCAGTACTTC. This sequence joins TRBV5-1 and TRBJ2-5, with 16 bases aligning to TRBD2. This CDR3 is 19 amino acids long. Germline assignment: CDR1 SGHRS and CDR2 YFSETQ. Unmatched junction bases numbered 13, after V lost 4 bases and J lost 4 bases. Complete variable domain (other parts from reference TRBV5-1 and TRBJ2-5): KAGVTQTPRYLIKTRGQQVTLSCSPISGHRSVSWYQQTPGQGLQFLFEYFSETQRNKGNFPGRFSGRQFSNSRSEMNVSTLELGDSALYLCASSLGLAGGPRGGETQYFGPGTRLLVL.